This T cell receptor (beta chain) originates from a study of shared clonotypes between healthy human individuals. About the research overall: Per donor, CD8 memory used one plate, CD8 naive used two, CD4 memory used three and CD4 naive used three.

Study results and limitations: The genetic and exposure-history diversity represented was limited by few donors. Shared across a handful of donors were around 5% of the naive CD4 clonotypes.

Naive CD8 cells were CD45RO-negative, positively selected for CCR7, excluding terminally differentiated effector memory CD45RA+ cells. This CDR3 spans 16 amino acids. Unmatched junction bases numbered 7, after V lost 6 bases and J lost 3 bases. Germline CDR1 and CDR2: SEHNR and FQNEAQ (reference sequence). The repertoire was sequenced with immunoSEQ multiplex PCR; TCRdb's copy has only in-frame clones and lacks some. Of around 2,000,000 clones detected, approximately 94% appear once; the ten largest clones hold more than 1.5%. This clone was recorded once. Its antigen is still unknown. This TCR was recovered from a man between 18 and 29 years old in good health. Some clones in this sample may be carry-over from other donors' samples. Input material: naive CD8+ T cells from PBMCs. The V and J genes are TRBV7-9 and TRBJ2-2; TRBD1 matches 10 bases. The CDR3 DNA reads TGTGCCAGCAGGGATACCGGGACAGGGGACACCGGGGAGCTGTTTTTT. Translated, it gives CASRDTGTGDTGELFF.